A selection of T cell receptor beta chains follows, all from one sample in a study of blood T cell repertoires in COVID-19. Data came from immunoSEQ multiplex PCR; TCRdb stores just in-frame clones and leaves some out. Altogether hundreds of thousands of clones are present, around 90% being singletons, with the ten largest covering 3%. Sequenced material: peripheral blood. These receptors all stem from a woman aged 30 to 39 with COVID-19, enrolled during active disease. Both conserved end residues are part of each CDR3. The D gene is left open where the match is weak. Clone size, where shown, is once, few, many, or a class for clones that have expanded.

d_call	v_call	cdr3_length	clone_size	j_call	cdr3_aa	cdr3_nt
-	TRBV5-1	13	-	TRBJ1-1	CASSLGQAAEAFF	TGCGCCAGCAGCTTGGGTCAGGCTGCCGAAGCTTTCTTT
-	TRBV5-4	16	-	TRBJ2-2	CASSLGRRVATGELFF	TGTGCCAGCAGCTTGGGCCGCAGGGTTGCGACCGGGGAGCTGTTTTTT
-	TRBV7-2	16	-	TRBJ2-5	CASSLGPITHQETQYF	TGTGCCAGCAGCTTAGGTCCTATTACCCACCAAGAGACCCAGTACTTC
TRBD2	TRBV7-2	17	-	TRBJ2-3	CASSLPTGTSDTDTQYF	TGTGCCAGCAGCTTACCCACCGGGACTAGCGACACAGATACGCAGTATTTT
TRBD2	TRBV6-5	15	-	TRBJ2-1	CASSRSGRAHNEQFF	TGTGCCAGCAGTCGAAGCGGGAGGGCCCACAATGAGCAGTTCTTC
TRBD1	TRBV19	15	once	TRBJ1-5	CASSTRQGPNQPQHF	TGTGCCAGTAGTACCCGACAGGGACCAAATCAGCCCCAGCATTTT
TRBD2	TRBV6-5	16	-	TRBJ2-2	CASSSLAGGDTGELFF	TGTGCCAGCAGTTCCCTAGCGGGGGGAGACACCGGGGAGCTGTTTTTT
-	TRBV6-4	13	-	TRBJ2-7	CASSGIRVHEQYF	TGTGCCAGCAGTGGCATCAGGGTCCACGAGCAGTACTTC
TRBD2	TRBV19	17	-	TRBJ2-3	CASSIKFAGELRDTQYF	TGTGCCAGTAGTATAAAATTTGCGGGAGAGCTTCGAGATACGCAGTATTTT
TRBD1	TRBV27	16	-	TRBJ1-2	CASSLTLDRAYYGYTF	TGTGCCAGCAGTTTAACTCTAGACAGGGCTTACTATGGCTACACCTTC
TRBD1	TRBV4-3	15	-	TRBJ1-6	CASSLGQGVNSPLHF	TGCGCCAGCAGTTTGGGACAGGGGGTTAATTCACCCCTCCACTTT
-	TRBV4-1	16	-	TRBJ1-4	CASSQGGGATNEKLFF	TGCGCCAGCAGCCAAGGAGGTGGGGCGACTAATGAAAAACTGTTTTTT
-	TRBV27	17	-	TRBJ2-1	CASSLSGKGLYYNEQFF	TGTGCCAGCAGTTTATCGGGAAAGGGGCTATACTACAATGAGCAGTTCTTC
-	TRBV9	18	-	TRBJ2-5	CARKGGLGGEVYGETQYF	TGTGCCCGAAAGGGGGGGCTCGGGGGAGAGGTATATGGAGAGACCCAGTACTTC
TRBD1	TRBV24-1	16	-	TRBJ2-1	CATSEAPRTGGHEQFF	TGTGCCACCAGTGAGGCCCCGAGGACAGGGGGCCATGAGCAGTTCTTC
-	TRBV19	13	-	TRBJ2-1	CASSGGLYNEQFF	TGTGCCAGTAGTGGCGGGCTATACAATGAGCAGTTCTTC
-	TRBV7-9	17	-	TRBJ2-6	CASSLFFGGSGANVLTF	TGTGCCAGCAGCTTATTTTTCGGGGGCTCTGGGGCCAACGTCCTGACTTTC
-	TRBV28	16	-	TRBJ1-5	CASSSVGRGGNQPQHF	TGTGCCAGCAGCTCCGTTGGCAGGGGTGGCAATCAGCCCCAGCATTTT
-	TRBV9	15	-	TRBJ2-2	CASSVVPGNTGELFF	TGTGCCAGCAGCGTAGTGCCAGGGAACACCGGGGAGCTGTTTTTT
TRBD1	TRBV7-9	15	-	TRBJ1-2	CASSQGTGGNYGYTF	TGTGCCAGCAGCCAGGGGACAGGGGGCAACTATGGCTACACCTTC
-	TRBV2	16	-	TRBJ2-4	CASSVTRTLAKNIQYF	TGTGCCAGCAGTGTGACGCGGACTTTAGCCAAAAACATTCAGTACTTC
-	TRBV10-3	13	-	TRBJ2-7	CAISDGGEHEQYF	TGTGCCATCAGTGACGGGGGTGAACACGAGCAGTACTTC
-	TRBV27	18	-	TRBJ1-2	CATSKSRNRVAEWYGYTF	TGTGCCACCTCGAAAAGCCGAAACAGGGTCGCGGAGTGGTATGGCTACACCTTC
-	TRBV5-6	14	-	TRBJ1-3	CASSPDSYGNTIYF	TGTGCCAGCAGCCCTGACAGCTATGGAAACACCATATATTTT
TRBD1	TRBV7-6	16	-	TRBJ2-5	CASSHRGQGRWETQYF	TGTGCCAGCAGCCATAGAGGACAGGGAAGGTGGGAGACCCAGTACTTC
TRBD1	TRBV11-2	14	-	TRBJ1-4	CASSVQGSGEKLFF	TGTGCCAGCAGCGTACAGGGGAGCGGTGAAAAACTGTTTTTT
TRBD1	TRBV28	14	-	TRBJ1-6	CASSLGTGRSPLHF	TGTGCCAGCAGTTTAGGGACAGGGCGATCACCCCTCCACTTT
-	TRBV5-4	14	-	TRBJ1-1	CASSFQGIGTEAFF	TGTGCCAGCAGCTTTCAGGGGATCGGAACTGAAGCTTTCTTT
-	TRBV5-6	14	-	TRBJ1-1	CASSLGGRNTEAFF	TGTGCCAGCAGCTTGGGTGGGAGGAACACTGAAGCTTTCTTT
-	TRBV19	15	-	TRBJ2-5	CASTPRGGQRETQYF	TGTGCCAGTACCCCCAGAGGAGGGCAACGGGAGACCCAGTACTTC
TRBD2	TRBV5-1	19	-	TRBJ2-2	CASSAGLAGGSANTGELFF	TGCGCCAGCAGCGCCGGACTAGCGGGGGGGAGCGCGAACACCGGGGAGCTGTTTTTT
TRBD2	TRBV5-1	18	-	TRBJ2-1	CASSLRLAGGLTYNEQFF	TGCGCCAGCAGCTTGCGGCTAGCGGGGGGGTTAACCTACAATGAGCAGTTCTTC
TRBD1	TRBV2	17	-	TRBJ2-7	CASSDFTGGPLAYEQYF	TGTGCCAGCAGTGACTTCACAGGGGGCCCCCTTGCGTACGAGCAGTACTTC
TRBD2	TRBV7-6	14	few	TRBJ2-1	CASSLKSAGPEQFF	TGTGCCAGCAGCCTTAAATCAGCGGGGCCCGAGCAGTTCTTC
-	TRBV27	15	-	TRBJ2-5	CASSFAGGGGRLEYF	TGTGCCAGCAGCTTTGCCGGCGGAGGAGGGAGGCTTGAGTACTTC
TRBD1	TRBV27	15	-	TRBJ2-7	CASSYAGTEFYEQYF	TGTGCCAGCTCCTACGCCGGGACAGAATTCTACGAGCAGTACTTC
TRBD1	TRBV2	15	-	TRBJ1-4	CASSEDRGPGEKLFF	TGTGCCAGCAGTGAAGACAGGGGGCCGGGTGAAAAACTGTTTTTT
-	TRBV27	13	-	TRBJ2-5	CASSLSKQETQYF	TGTGCCAGCAGTTTAAGCAAGCAAGAGACCCAGTACTTC
-	TRBV2	13	-	TRBJ2-2	CASKSQGYGELFF	TGTGCCAGCAAGTCCCAGGGGTACGGGGAGCTGTTTTTT
-	TRBV7-9	14	once	TRBJ1-1	CASSSQGGGREAFF	TGTGCCAGCAGCTCCCAGGGAGGGGGGCGTGAAGCTTTCTTT
-	TRBV7-8	16	-	TRBJ2-7	CASSLSFQASSYEQYF	TGTGCCAGCAGCTTAAGTTTCCAAGCGAGCTCCTACGAGCAGTACTTC
TRBD1	TRBV7-8	16	-	TRBJ1-5	CASSRPGGATNQPQHF	TGTGCCAGCAGTCGCCCAGGGGGCGCGACCAATCAGCCCCAGCATTTT
-	TRBV4-1	15	-	TRBJ1-2	CASSHLTGRNYGYTF	TGCGCCAGCAGCCACCTGACAGGCAGGAACTATGGCTACACCTTC
TRBD1	TRBV7-9	14	few	TRBJ1-1	CASSRGPLNTEAFF	TGTGCCAGCAGCAGGGGGCCTTTGAACACTGAAGCTTTCTTT
-	TRBV19	14	-	TRBJ1-5	CASSPGGRGQPQHF	TGTGCCAGTAGTCCGGGGGGGCGCGGGCAGCCCCAGCATTTT
TRBD1	TRBV19	15	-	TRBJ2-1	CASSRDRGFDNEQFF	TGTGCCAGTAGTCGGGACAGGGGGTTTGATAATGAGCAGTTCTTC
TRBD1	TRBV11-2	14	-	TRBJ1-4	CASSPDRANEKLFF	TGTGCCAGCAGCCCCGACAGGGCAAATGAAAAACTGTTTTTT
-	TRBV2	12	-	TRBJ2-7	CASHTGFYEQYF	TGTGCCAGTCATACAGGGTTCTACGAGCAGTACTTC
-	TRBV19	13	-	TRBJ1-1	CASTGFRGTEAFF	TGTGCCAGCACAGGGTTTAGAGGCACTGAAGCTTTCTTT
-	TRBV7-2	13	-	TRBJ1-6	CASSLVTDSPLHF	TGTGCCAGCAGCTTAGTTACAGATTCACCCCTCCACTTT
TRBD2	TRBV7-2	13	-	TRBJ2-5	CASSFGGEETQYF	TGTGCCAGCAGCTTCGGGGGGGAAGAGACCCAGTACTTC